The 14 T cell receptor beta chains given below trace back to one sample, sequenced in a study of cytomegalovirus exposure and HLA in healthy donors. Use of 60 Vbeta and 13 Jbeta primers characterized the PCR. TCRdb's copy holds only in-frame clones and misses some; the assay was immunoSEQ multiplex PCR. This sample yields some 200,000 clones, of which about 80% are seen a single time; about 2% belongs to the top ten. Sequenced sample: PBMCs. These TCRs come from a woman between 50 and 59 years old in good health and CMV-seronegative.

Details on this clone: The identical CDR3 is also encoded by other nucleotide sequences in the sample. The gene calls are TRBV19 and TRBJ1-6; TRBD1 might be the D (5 bases). Between the trimmed V and J ends, which lost 0 bases and 6 bases, there was a span of 12 bases. CDR3 size: 16 residues. The germline gives CDR1 LNHDA, CDR2 SQIVND (reference sequence). CDR3 bases: TGTGCCAGTAGTATAGAAGCAGGGCGATCTAATTCACCCCTCCACTTT. As protein: CASSIEAGRSNSPLHF.

Of note for this clone: One junction end does not reproduce the germline sequence, and a read error may be involved. The V call is TRBV7-7, the J call TRBJ2-5, with 10 bases identical to TRBD2. The CDR3 contains 15 residues. Per germline, CDR1 SSHAT and CDR2 FNYEAQ (reference sequence). DNA of the CDR3: TGTGCTAGCAGCTTAGCGGGGGGTCAAAGGGAGACCCAGTACTTC. Its translation: CASSLAGGQRETQYF. Full variable domain (rest looked up from reference TRBV7-7 and TRBJ2-5): GAGVSQSPRYKVTKRGQDVTLRCDPISSHATLYWYQQALGQGPEFLTYFNYEAQPDKSGLPSDRFSAERPEGSISTLTIQRTEQRDSAMYRCASSLAGGQRETQYFGPGTRLLVL.

Only one count was recorded for this clone. One junction end does not reproduce the germline sequence, and a read error may be involved. The chain combines TRBV7-9 with TRBJ2-7; tentative D call: TRBD2 (7 bases). Germline-derived CDR1 and CDR2 are SEHNR and FQNEAQ (reference sequence). The CDR3 consists of 16 residues. CDR3 in DNA: TGTGCCAGCAGCCACAGCGGGACACCGAGCTCCTACGAGCAGTGCTTC. Its translation: CASSHSGTPSSYEQCF.

This clone was seen a handful of times. V usage is TRBV28 and J usage is TRBJ1-4, with a possible D match to TRBD1 (5 bases). Trimming removed 5 bases from V and 7 bases from J, with 20 bases in between. From germline, CDR1 is MDHEN and CDR2 SYDVKM. This CDR3 region has 16 residues. CDR3 in DNA: TGTGCCAGCAGTAAGCCTGGCAGGGCGGTGAGTGAAAAACTGTTTTTT. Residues: CASSKPGRAVSEKLFF.

The rearrangement uses TRBV29-1 and TRBJ2-1; 13 bases fit TRBD2. Trimming at V came to 8 bases and at J to 9 bases, leaving 10 bases not matched to a gene. Per germline, CDR1 SQVTM and CDR2 ANQGSEA. The CDR3 covers 14 residues. The DNA of the CDR3 is TGCAGCTTAATTGGACTAGCGGGAGTCGGTGAGCAGTTCTTC. This translates into CSLIGLAGVGEQFF.

This clone was seen a handful of times. The rearrangement joins TRBV28 to TRBJ1-5; D is ambiguous. Trimming stripped 5 bases from V and 0 bases from J, with 11 bases between. The CDR3 extends over 15 amino acids. Germline V CDR1 and CDR2: MDHEN, SYDVKM. The CDR3 DNA is TGTGCCAGCAGTCCCGACATAGATAGCAATCAGCCCCAGCATTTT. This translates into CASSPDIDSNQPQHF.

The chain has TRBV9 and TRBJ2-1; D not certain. V gave up 4 bases and J gave up 0 bases, with 11 bases separating them. This CDR3 is 15 amino acids long. Per the germline V gene, CDR1 is SGDLS and CDR2 is YYNGEE. CDR3 nucleotide sequence: TGTGCCAGCAGCCCCCAGCCTAGCTCCTACAATGAGCAGTTCTTC. Encoded protein: CASSPQPSSYNEQFF.

This chain connects TRBV28 to TRBJ1-1; 11 bases are shared with TRBD1. The CDR3 has 15 amino acids. The V gene end was trimmed by 3 bases and the J gene end by 7 bases; junction bases not matched to a gene: 7. CDR1 is MDHEN and CDR2 is SYDVKM in the germline V gene. The CDR3 protein is CASSFRTGGEGEAFF. CDR3 coding DNA: TGTGCCAGCAGTTTTCGGACAGGGGGCGAAGGTGAAGCTTTCTTT.

The chain uses TRBV28 and TRBJ1-4; D is possibly TRBD1 (5 bases). Trimming left V 5 bases short and J 8 bases short, with 18 bases between. The V gene's germline CDR1 is MDHEN and CDR2 SYDVKM. This CDR3 is 15 amino acids long. CDR3 sequence reads: CASSLDSRAEEKLFF. The CDR3 coding sequence is TGTGCCAGCAGTCTCGACAGTCGGGCGGAGGAAAAACTGTTTTTT. The whole variable domain, filled in from reference TRBV28 and TRBJ1-4, reads DVKVTQSSRYLVKRTGEKVFLECVQDMDHENMFWYRQDPGLGLRLIYFSYDVKMKEKGDIPEGYSVSREKKERFSLILESASTNQTSMYLCASSLDSRAEEKLFFGSGTQLSVL.

This clone appeared a single time. V is TRBV28 and J is TRBJ2-3; 8 bases match TRBD1. The trim removed 5 bases at V and 4 bases at J, leaving 11 bases unmatched. The germline V gene encodes CDR1 MDHEN and CDR2 SYDVKM. CDR3 length: 16 residues. The CDR3 spells CASSQWDRSSADTQYF. The CDR3 nucleotides read TGTGCCAGCAGTCAATGGGACAGGTCCTCCGCAGATACGCAGTATTTT.

The chain recombines TRBV28 with TRBJ2-7, with a possible D match to TRBD1 (6 bases). CDR1 is MDHEN and CDR2 is SYDVKM in the germline V gene. Trimming removed 3 bases at V and 2 bases at J, with 14 bases between. The CDR3 length is 15 residues. The CDR3 protein is CASSLGQGNPYEQYF. CDR3 nucleotides: TGTGCCAGCAGTTTGGGTCAGGGGAATCCCTACGAGCAGTACTTC.

The J gene is TRBJ2-3, the V gene TRBV5-4, with D perhaps matching TRBD1 (6 bases). Germline V gene lookup returns CDR1 SGHNT and CDR2 YYREEE (reference sequence). The V and J ends lost 0 bases and 3 bases respectively, with 8 bases between them. The CDR3 spans 14 residues. Here the CDR3 DNA reads TGTGCCAGCAGCTTGGGGGGGCCAACAGATACGCAGTATTTT. Translating gives CASSLGGPTDTQYF.

This clone was recorded once. The chain carries TRBV5-1 and TRBJ2-7; 10 nucleotides agree with TRBD1. After removal of 5 bases from V and 3 bases from J, the junction contained 5 bases not matched to a gene. This CDR3 has 14 residues. Per the germline V gene, CDR1 is SGHRS and CDR2 is YFSETQ. This CDR3 is CASRAGTGDYEQYF. In nucleotides, the CDR3 is TGCGCCAGCAGGGCCGGGACAGGGGACTACGAGCAGTACTTC.

DNA of the CDR3: TGTGCCAGCAGTCCCTCAATCAGGGGGGACACCATATATTTT. Translating gives CASSPSIRGDTIYF. The chain couples TRBV2 to TRBJ1-3; the match to TRBD1 covers 7 bases. Germline values: CDR1 SNHLY, CDR2 FYNNEI. With V trimmed by 5 bases and J by 8 bases, 9 bases remained unmatched. The CDR3 totals 14 residues.